This T cell receptor beta chain appears in the sequencing data of a study of T cells in Graves' hyperthyroidism and ophthalmopathy. Findings and caveats of the study: Through a model of 13 V-J features, ophthalmopathy was separated from stable hyperthyroidism. Most thyroid clonotypes expanded above 0.001 appeared in blood too.

RNA transcripts yielded amplified TCR beta CDR3 regions. HTBI primers drove first-round RT-PCR of the TCR CDR3. TCRdb called the multiplex PCR reads again in MiXCR, with one record for every CDR3 protein. The sample holds 550,000 to 700,000 distinct CDR3 sequences, 35% to 55% seen once. This clonotype has only a few counts. The antigen is undetermined. One base away lies a much larger clone, so this may be a sequencing read error. CDR1 SEHNR and CDR2 FQNEAQ come from the germline V gene (reference sequence). The CDR3 consists of 14 residues. Uncontrolled infection, other autoimmune disease, pregnancy and lactation each barred patients from inclusion. Together with thyroid ultrasound, orbital computed tomography, serum thyroxine and TRAb, clinical symptoms were used for diagnoses.

This rearrangement joins TRBV7-9 to TRBJ2-2, with a tentative D call TRBD2 (5 bases). Sequencing was done on a sample of peripheral blood or thyroid tissue (not recorded which). The sequence was obtained from an adult woman with Graves' disease, either hyperthyroidism or ophthalmopathy (not recorded which). The CDR3 sequence: CASSQQMNTGELLF. In nucleotides, the CDR3 is TGTGCCAGCAGCCAACAGATGAACACCGGGGAGCTGCTTTTT. The entire variable domain, with the rest obtained from reference TRBV7-9 and TRBJ2-2, is as follows: DTGVSQNPRHKITKRGQNVTFRCDPISEHNRLYWYRQTLGQGPEFLTYFQNEAQLEKSRLLSDRFSAERPKGSFSTLEIQRTEQGDSAMYLCASSQQMNTGELLFGEGSRLTVL.